These 2 T cell receptor beta chains originate from one sample sequenced in a study of T cells in Graves' hyperthyroidism and ophthalmopathy (dated by TCRdb to the late 2010s). Library preparation used multiplex PCR. Sequencing was carried out with an Illumina HiSeq 2000. The TCR beta CDR3 regions were amplified from the RNA transcripts. The TCR CDR3 was subjected to a first round of RT-PCR using the HTBI primer set and the Qiagen OneStep RT-PCR kit. Starting from the raw public reads, TCRdb applied fastp trimming at Q25, assembled clones with MiXCR and retained in-frame beta chains. CDR3 protein sequences are deduplicated, and each keeps its most common genes and DNA. A total of roughly 700,000 distinct CDR3 sequences appear in this sample, less than 15% of them only once. The ten most abundant clones make up roughly a tenth of the sample. The sample comprised blood. Source of these receptors: a woman between 18 and 29 years old with Graves' hyperthyroidism.

This clonotype was observed at least ten times. V and J are TRBV30 and TRBJ2-1, with D hard to call. V gave up 0 bases and J gave up 2 bases, with 5 bases separating them. The germline gives CDR1 GTSNPN, CDR2 SVGIG (reference sequence). This CDR3 is 13 amino acids long. CDR3 DNA sequence: TGTGCCTGGAGTGTACGGACCTACAATGAGCAGTTCTTC. The encoded protein is CAWSVRTYNEQFF.

J is TRBJ2-7 and V is TRBV9; D gene unclear. This CDR3 has 15 residues. The ends were cut back, 2 bases at V and 2 bases at J, with 14 bases in the middle. Germline CDR1 and CDR2: SGDLS and YYNGEE. The chain's CDR3 is CASSVGAPLAYEQYF. The CDR3 bases are TGTGCCAGCAGCGTGGGCGCCCCCTTGGCCTACGAGCAGTACTTC.